This T cell receptor (beta chain) stems from a study of beta chain features in type 1 diabetes. Findings and limits, study-wide: There were fewer insertions and more deletions at the VDJ junctions of type 1 diabetes patients. When cDNA is sequenced, cells with high TCR expression could be over-represented.

CDR3 length: 15 residues. Germline CDR1 is SNHLY and CDR2 is FYNNEI. Trimming left V 7 bases short and J 0 bases short, with 14 bases between. The isolated RNA, all of it, was reverse transcribed, so expressed TCRB transcripts were what got sequenced. Sequencing was performed with immunoSEQ multiplex PCR; in TCRdb, only in-frame clones are kept and a portion is missing. The sample shows around 140,000 clones, 9% to 10% of them seen only once. This clone was counted a few times. Its antigen is not known. The V gene is TRBV2, the J gene TRBJ2-3; no definite D call. The specimen was central memory CD4+ T cells from blood. This TCR derives from a woman aged 40 to 50 in good health. DNA of the CDR3: TGTGCCAGCACCCTCAGCGCTTCTAGCACAGATACGCAGTATTTT. This encodes CASTLSASSTDTQYF.